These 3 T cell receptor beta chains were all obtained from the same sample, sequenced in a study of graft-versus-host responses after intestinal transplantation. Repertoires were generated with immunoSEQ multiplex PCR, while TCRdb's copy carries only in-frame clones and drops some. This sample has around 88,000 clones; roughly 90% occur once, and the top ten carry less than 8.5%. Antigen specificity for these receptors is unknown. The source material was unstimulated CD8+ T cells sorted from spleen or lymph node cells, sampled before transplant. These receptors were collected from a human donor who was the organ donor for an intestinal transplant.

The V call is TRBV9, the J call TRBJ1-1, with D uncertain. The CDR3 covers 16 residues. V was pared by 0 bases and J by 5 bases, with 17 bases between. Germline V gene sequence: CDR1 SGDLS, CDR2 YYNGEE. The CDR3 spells CASSVEGLGTRTEAFF. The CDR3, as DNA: TGTGCCAGCAGCGTAGAAGGTTTGGGAACCCGGACTGAAGCTTTCTTT.

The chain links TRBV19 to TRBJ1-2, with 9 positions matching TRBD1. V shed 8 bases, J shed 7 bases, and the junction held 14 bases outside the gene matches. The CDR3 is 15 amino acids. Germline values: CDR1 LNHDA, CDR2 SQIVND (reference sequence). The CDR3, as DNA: TGTGCCAGTTCTCCTTACAGGGGGCTTTTTGGTGGCTACACCTTC. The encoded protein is CASSPYRGLFGGYTF.

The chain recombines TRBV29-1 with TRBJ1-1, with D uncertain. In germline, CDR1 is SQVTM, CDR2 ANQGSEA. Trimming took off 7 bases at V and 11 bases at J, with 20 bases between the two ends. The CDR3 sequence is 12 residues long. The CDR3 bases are TGCAGCGCCGCACCTGGGGAAAGGAGGGCTTTCTTT. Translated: CSAAPGERRAFF.